The clone carrying this TCR beta chain has a count of ten or more. Its antigen is as yet unknown. The sample belongs to a study of T cell repertoires in cytomegalovirus infection. V was pared by 2 bases and J by 6 bases, with 11 bases of the junction left unmatched. Germline V gives CDR1 SGHVS, CDR2 FQNEAQ. The CDR3 sequence is 17 residues long. Whole-study findings and limits: CMV carriers having the relevant HLA were flagged by cumulative public TCR beta family frequency.

TCRdb passed the reads through MiXCR, listing each CDR3 protein once. The sample contains approximately 250,000 distinct CDR3 sequences, approximately 10% of which appear only once. Input material: PBMCs. The V gene is TRBV7-8, the J gene TRBJ2-1, with 9 bases identical to TRBD2. The origin of this receptor is a human donor in good health (CMV status not recorded). Some clones in this sample may be carry-over from other donors' samples. CDR3: CASSLRAGGRTLNEQFF. The CDR3 coding sequence is TGTGCCAGCAGCTTAAGGGCGGGAGGGAGAACCCTCAATGAGCAGTTCTTC.